Below are 25 T cell receptor beta chains sequenced from a single sample in a study of immune evolution from preneoplasia to lung adenocarcinoma. The data were produced by immunoSEQ multiplex PCR, yet TCRdb's version contains in-frame clones alone and is incomplete. Here the sample spans about 14,000 clones, approximately 80% being singletons. The sequenced material came from FFPE minimally invasive lung adenocarcinoma tissue. The origin of the receptors is a person between 65 and 79 years old with lung adenocarcinoma.

The chain couples TRBV29-1 to TRBJ1-3; D gene unclear. Per germline, CDR1 SQVTM and CDR2 ANQGSEA. This CDR3 has 11 residues. The V and J ends lost 6 bases and 7 bases respectively, with 10 bases between them. The chain's CDR3 is CSVPAGNTIYF. CDR3 bases: TGCAGCGTCCCCGCCGGGAACACCATATATTTT. The full variable domain, completed using reference TRBV29-1 and TRBJ1-3, is SAVISQKPSRDICQRGTSLTIQCQVDSQVTMMFWYRQQPGQSLTLIATANQGSEATYESGFVIDKFPISRPNLTFSTLTVSNMSPEDSSIYLCSVPAGNTIYFGEGSWLTVV.

The rearrangement links TRBV19 to TRBJ2-1, with TRBD2 as a possible D gene (5 bases). V was cut by 3 bases and J by 4 bases, with 10 bases left in between. This CDR3 has 14 amino acids. Germline V gene data show CDR1 as LNHDA and CDR2 as SQIVND (reference sequence). As DNA, the CDR3 is TGTGCCAGTAGTATCGAGGGATTGTACAATGAGCAGTTCTTC. Its translation is CASSIEGLYNEQFF.

This clone has a handful of counts. The chain combines TRBV5-1 with TRBJ2-5; 7 bases are a match to TRBD1. Per germline, CDR1 SGHRS and CDR2 YFSETQ. The length of the CDR3 is 14 residues. J lost 4 bases, V lost 2 bases, and 5 bases had no gene match. The CDR3 DNA is TGCGCCAGCAGCTTTACAGGGGTAGGAGAGACCCAGTACTTC. This gives the protein CASSFTGVGETQYF.

The genes are TRBV9 and TRBJ2-1; D is perhaps TRBD1 or TRBD2 (5 bases each). Germline V CDR1 and CDR2: SGDLS, YYNGEE. The length of the CDR3 is 16 residues. With 3 bases removed from V and 8 bases from J, the gap between germline ends came to 21 bases. Here the CDR3 DNA reads TGTGCCAGCAGCGGACACTCGGTCCCGGGGCCCCATGAGCAGTTCTTC. Translation gives CASSGHSVPGPHEQFF.

The chain combines TRBV5-4 with TRBJ1-6, with TRBD1 as a possible D gene (5 bases). Germline CDR1 and CDR2: SGHNT and YYREEE (reference sequence). V lost 0 bases and J 9 bases, leaving 10 bases between the germline ends. The CDR3 has 14 amino acids. The DNA of the CDR3 is TGTGCCAGCAGCTTGGTCCAGGGCGGTTCACCCCTCCACTTT. It codes for CASSLVQGGSPLHF.

This chain connects TRBV7-9 to TRBJ2-7; D unclear. The CDR3 has 11 amino acids. Germline V lookup: CDR1 SEHNR, CDR2 FQNEAQ (reference sequence). V gave up 5 bases and J gave up 4 bases, with 6 bases separating them. CDR3 nucleotide sequence: TGTGCCAGCAGCCTCCAATACGAGCAGTACTTC. Encoded protein: CASSLQYEQYF.

V is TRBV19 and J is TRBJ2-7, with 9 bases fitting TRBD1. Losses at the gene ends were 5 bases for V and 3 bases for J; bases not matched to a gene: 11. CDR1 and CDR2 (germline): LNHDA, SQIVND (reference sequence). CDR3 size: 16 residues. CDR3 sequence reads: CASSPITGGASYEQYF. The CDR3 DNA reads as TGTGCCAGTAGTCCGATAACAGGGGGCGCGAGCTACGAGCAGTACTTC.

The V call is TRBV7-9, the J call TRBJ2-7; a possible D gene is TRBD2 (5 bases). V was shortened by 1 base and J by 2 bases, with 12 bases between the two germline ends. Looked up from germline, CDR1 is SEHNR and CDR2 is FQNEAQ (reference sequence). The CDR3 totals 15 residues. The CDR3 here is CASSLDAGQTYEQYF. Written as DNA, the CDR3 is TGTGCCAGCAGCTTAGACGCGGGTCAGACCTACGAGCAGTACTTC.

This chain connects TRBV30 to TRBJ1-3; 7 bases agree with TRBD1. The CDR3 covers 16 residues. The V and J ends lost 0 bases and 2 bases, in that order; junction bases with no gene match: 7. Germline CDR1 and CDR2: GTSNPN and SVGIG (reference sequence). CDR3 loop: CAWSVLGQGAGNTIYF. The CDR3 coding sequence is TGTGCCTGGAGTGTTCTGGGCCAGGGGGCTGGAAACACCATATATTTT.

The V and J genes are TRBV5-3 and TRBJ1-4, with TRBD1 identical over 8 bases. TRBV5-3 is reported as an ORF; its role is uncertain. The CDR3 is 16 amino acids. V lost 7 bases and J lost 3; bases outside the gene matches: 11. This chain's CDR3 is CARQPGQVTANEKLFF. CDR3 sequence (DNA): TGTGCCAGACAGCCGGGACAGGTCACCGCTAATGAAAAACTGTTTTTT.

V usage is TRBV9 and J usage is TRBJ1-1; D not resolved. This CDR3 spans 15 amino acids. Trimming removed 0 bases at V and 1 base at J, with 10 bases between. Germline V gene lookup returns CDR1 SGDLS and CDR2 YYNGEE. The CDR3, as DNA: TGTGCCAGCAGCGTAGAGGACTCTGAGAACACTGAAGCTTTCTTT. This codes for CASSVEDSENTEAFF.

This clone was recorded only once. V is TRBV7-9 and J is TRBJ2-3; 12 positions match TRBD2. J gave up 5 bases and V 2 bases, and 2 bases lay outside the gene matches. This CDR3 has 15 residues. Germline loops: CDR1 SEHNR, CDR2 FQNEAQ (reference sequence). The CDR3 reads CASSLLAGGEDTQYF. The CDR3 nucleotides are TGTGCCAGCAGCTTACTAGCGGGGGGGGAAGATACGCAGTATTTT.

This clone was seen only once. CDR3 sequence: CASSPGTSGVEEQFF. The CDR3 DNA reads as TGTGCCAGCAGCCCTGGGACTAGCGGGGTTGAGGAGCAGTTCTTC. V usage is TRBV4-2 and J usage is TRBJ2-1; 13 bases map to TRBD2. The CDR3 runs to 15 residues. The germline V gene has CDR1 LGHNA and CDR2 YNFKEQ. V dropped 4 bases and J dropped 10; count of bases not matched to a gene: 7.

The genes are TRBV7-9 and TRBJ1-2, with D unresolved. This CDR3 is built from 11 residues. CDR1 and CDR2 (germline): SEHNR, FQNEAQ (reference sequence). V lost 10 bases, J lost 0 bases, and 6 bases lay in between. Written as DNA, the CDR3 is TGTGCCACCCGCACTAACTATGGCTACACCTTC. Translating it yields CATRTNYGYTF.

V gene TRBV5-5 combines with J gene TRBJ2-2; no clear D. The CDR3 covers 14 residues. Germline values: CDR1 SGHKS, CDR2 YYEKEE (reference sequence). V lost 0 bases, J lost 3 bases, and 6 bases lay in between. The CDR3 DNA reads TGTGCCAGCAGCTTGGAGTTGGACACCGGGGAGCTGTTTTTT. This sequence encodes CASSLELDTGELFF.

This clone was counted only a few times. CDR3 sequence reads: CSAPHMEGYTF. Written as DNA, the CDR3 is TGCAGTGCTCCCCACATGGAAGGCTACACCTTC. The chain carries TRBV20-1 and TRBJ1-2; no reliable D call. The V and J ends lost 5 bases and 8 bases respectively, with 12 bases between them. This CDR3 comprises 11 residues. Germline CDR1 reads DFQATT; CDR2 reads SNEGSKA (reference sequence).

The table lists this clone with a count of one. The chain's CDR3 is CASRPSGGGQFF. The CDR3 DNA sequence: TGTGCCAGTAGACCAAGTGGTGGTGGGCAGTTCTTC. This chain uses TRBV19 with TRBJ2-1; D remains unclear. Trimming left V 6 bases short and J 12 bases short, with 15 bases between. This CDR3 is built from 12 residues. Germline assignment: CDR1 LNHDA and CDR2 SQIVND (reference sequence). The full variable domain, completed using reference TRBV19 and TRBJ2-1, is DGGITQSPKYLFRKEGQNVTLSCEQNLNHDAMYWYRQDPGQGLRLIYYSQIVNDFQKGDIAEGYSVSREKKESFPLTVTSAQKNPTAFYLCASRPSGGGQFFGPGTRLTVL.

The gene calls are TRBV7-4 and TRBJ1-5; D possibly corresponds to TRBD1 (5 bases). With 5 bases removed from V and 3 bases from J, the gap between germline ends came to 14 bases. The CDR3 loop spans 15 amino acids. Germline lookup yields CDR1 SGHVT and CDR2 SQSDAQ. CDR3 DNA sequence: TGTGCCAGCAGCCATCAAGGGGAATACAATCAGCCCCAGCATTTT. Translation: CASSHQGEYNQPQHF.

This chain uses TRBV30 with TRBJ1-2; perhaps TRBD1 as D (5 bases). Germline V gives CDR1 GTSNPN, CDR2 SVGIG (reference sequence). The CDR3 has 13 residues. V lost 0 bases and J lost 6, with 11 bases in between. The CDR3 bases are TGTGCCTGGAGTGTACCAGGGACGGATGGCTACACCTTC. Residues: CAWSVPGTDGYTF. Full variable domain (rest looked up from reference TRBV30 and TRBJ1-2): SQTIHQWPATLVQPVGSPLSLECTVEGTSNPNLYWYRQAAGRGLQLLFYSVGIGQISSEVPQNLSASRPQDRQFILSSKKLLLSDSGFYLCAWSVPGTDGYTFGSGTRLTVV.

The V call is TRBV30, the J call TRBJ1-1; D possibly corresponds to TRBD1 (6 bases). The ends were cut back, 1 base at V and 0 bases at J, with 15 bases in the middle. Per germline, CDR1 GTSNPN and CDR2 SVGIG (reference sequence). This CDR3 contains 16 residues. This CDR3 is CAWSGPGTHMNTEAFF. CDR3 in DNA: TGTGCCTGGAGTGGACCCGGGACACACATGAACACTGAAGCTTTCTTT.

This clone was counted only a few times. This chain uses TRBV28 with TRBJ1-2, with D perhaps TRBD1 (6 bases). CDR1 and CDR2 from the germline V gene are MDHEN and SYDVKM. CDR3 length equals 16 residues. Trimming removed 4 bases at V and 4 bases at J, with 19 bases between. CDR3 DNA: TGTGCCAGCAGTTCCCTAGACAGGACCGGCCCCTATGGCTACACCTTC. Protein sequence: CASSSLDRTGPYGYTF.

The J gene is TRBJ1-5, the V gene TRBV10-3; weak D call: TRBD1 (5 bases). Trimming pared 6 bases from V and 4 bases from J, leaving 10 bases between. CDR1 and CDR2 (germline): ENHRY, SYGVKD. The CDR3 contains 13 residues. The CDR3 bases are TGTGCCATCAGCGCAGGGTTGAATCAGCCCCAGCATTTT. Translated, it gives CAISAGLNQPQHF.

The CDR3 nucleotides are TGTGCCAGCATGGCGGACGGGGGGAGTATAGAGCAGTACTTC. Translated, it gives CASMADGGSIEQYF. V usage is TRBV2 and J usage is TRBJ2-7; 7 positions match TRBD2. The V gene's germline CDR1 is SNHLY and CDR2 FYNNEI. The trim removed 7 bases at V and 7 bases at J, leaving 13 bases unmatched. The CDR3 is 14 residues long. Full variable domain (outside the CDR3, taken from reference TRBV2 and TRBJ2-7): EPEVTQTPSHQVTQMGQEVILRCVPISNHLYFYWYRQILGQKVEFLVSFYNNEISEKSEIFDDQFSVERPDGSNFTLKIRSTKLEDSAMYFCASMADGGSIEQYFGPGTRLTVT.

The V call is TRBV4-1, the J call TRBJ2-3, with TRBD2 matching 11 bases. The CDR3 loop spans 15 amino acids. V lost 4 bases, J lost 4 bases, and 4 bases stayed unmatched. CDR1 is MGHRA and CDR2 is YSYEKL in the germline V gene. The CDR3 DNA is TGCGCCAGCAGCCTATTTAGCGGGGGGGCAGATACGCAGTATTTT. This gives the protein CASSLFSGGADTQYF.

The chain uses TRBV9 and TRBJ2-7, with no clear D. This CDR3 region has 13 residues. Germline V gene data show CDR1 as SGDLS and CDR2 as YYNGEE. Trimming shortened V by 3 bases and J by 2 bases, and 9 bases separated the two germline ends. The DNA of the CDR3 is TGTGCCAGCAGCGCCTCGGATACCTACGAGCAGTACTTC. Its translation is CASSASDTYEQYF.